This TCR beta chain was documented in a study of T-cell reconstitution after alpha-beta-depleted transplantation in children (dated by TCRdb to the mid-2010s). Regarding the complete study: Using TCR repertoire profiling, the study quantitatively followed how T-cell immune reconstitution unfolded in children after TCRalphabeta/CD19-depleted allogeneic hematopoietic cell transplantation.

V ends up 6 bases short and J 2 bases short, with an unmatched junction base count of 4. Counted from cysteine to phenylalanine, this CDR3 has 14 amino acids. Only CDR3 DNA remains: 42 bases, in frame from the first base. Comment on this clonotype: The clone's antigen remains unknown. Base quality data are lacking; no much larger clone is found one base away.

Libraries came from PCR. The data were produced on an Illumina HiSeq 2500. To normalize quantification of the TCRbeta repertoire, the TCR libraries were built with molecular barcoding that relied on unique molecular identifiers. TCRdb reanalyzed the raw reads on its own, using fastp at Q25 for trimming and MiXCR for clone calling, and kept in-frame beta chains. Each record represents a unique CDR3 protein, reported with the most common genes and DNA among its rows. In all, the sample holds over 400,000 distinct CDR3 sequences, and approximately 12% of those were seen once. The ten largest clonotypes hold more than 5.5% of the sample.

Recombination joined TRBV12-3 or TRBV12-4 with TRBJ2-1; 7 bases in the middle match TRBD1. The receptor was derived from a human donor who donated a stem cell graft to a child with combined immunodeficiency. Sequenced material: PBMCs from the stem cell graft donor, taken from the stem cell graft. The DNA reads TGTGCCAGCAGAACCGGGACAGCCTACAATGAGCAGTTCTTC. This sequence encodes CASRTGTAYNEQFF.